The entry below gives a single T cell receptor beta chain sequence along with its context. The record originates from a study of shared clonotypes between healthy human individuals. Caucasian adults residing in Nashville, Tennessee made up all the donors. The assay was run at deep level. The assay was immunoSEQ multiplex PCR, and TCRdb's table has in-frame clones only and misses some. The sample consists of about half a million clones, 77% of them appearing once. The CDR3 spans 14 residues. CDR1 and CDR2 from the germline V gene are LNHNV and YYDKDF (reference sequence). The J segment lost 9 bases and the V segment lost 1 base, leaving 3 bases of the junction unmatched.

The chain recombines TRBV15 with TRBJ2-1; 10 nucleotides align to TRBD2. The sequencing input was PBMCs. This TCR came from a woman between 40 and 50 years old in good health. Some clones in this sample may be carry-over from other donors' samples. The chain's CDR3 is CATSRAGLAFEQFF. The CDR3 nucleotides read TGTGCCACCAGCAGAGCGGGACTAGCGTTTGAGCAGTTCTTC.